This T cell receptor (beta chain) was obtained from a study of shared clonotypes between healthy human individuals. DNA at about 190 ng, some 31,000 T cell genomes, went into sorted-subset replicate PCRs. Sequencing was performed with immunoSEQ multiplex PCR; in TCRdb, only in-frame clones are kept and a portion is missing. In the table there are about 980,000 clones, over 75% of which are singletons. The CDR3 is 13 residues long. Germline V lookup: CDR1 SGHNT, CDR2 YYREEE (reference sequence). V shed 5 bases, J shed 6 bases, and the junction held 5 bases outside the gene matches. Material for sequencing was memory CD4+ T cells sorted from blood. As to subset: CD45RA-negative fraction. The receptor was derived from a young man in good health. This chain joins TRBV5-4 and TRBJ1-2; 9 bases match TRBD1. CDR3 DNA: TGTGCCAGCAGACGGACAGGGGACAATGGCTACACCTTC. It translates to CASRRTGDNGYTF.